The rows below give T cell receptor beta chains drawn from one sample of a study of brain metastases from non-small cell lung cancer. Sequencing was performed with immunoSEQ multiplex PCR; in TCRdb, only in-frame clones are kept and a portion is missing. The top ten hold 3% to 4% of the sample, which has over 3,500 clones, nearly 90% seen once. Sequences were obtained from primary lung tumor tissue. The source of these receptors is a donor aged 40 or over with non-small cell lung cancer. The conserved cysteine and the conserved F or W are not part of the CDR3 here.

>TRBJ1-1|TRBV19|13
ASSLQGNKGTEAF
>TRBJ2-7|TRBV3-1/TRBV3-2|11
ASSQATDLRQY
>TRBJ2-7|TRBV5-4|11
ASSFRGNYEQY
>TRBJ1-5|TRBV7-2|14
AEKKGRLGPNQPQH
>TRBJ1-1|TRBV6-5|11
ASTYQQNTEAF
>TRBJ2-3|TRBV7-3|15
ASSLGPSGLSTDTQY
>TRBJ2-3|TRBV7-2|12
ASSTPPGINAQY
>TRBJ1-3|TRBV6-1|12
ASSESRTGNTIY
>TRBJ1-1|TRBV2|11
ASSTLPRAEAF
>TRBJ1-2|TRBV6-5|12
ASGPRGNNYGYT
>TRBJ2-2|TRBV19|12
ASSIDREDGELF
>TRBJ2-6|TRBV18|16
ASSPRTGGWSGANVLT
>TRBJ2-5|TRBV7-2|15
ASSSRTLSGLQETQY
>TRBJ2-7|TRBV7-9|11
ASNEYRGGEQY
>TRBJ2-7|TRBV29-1|11
SGATSGTYEQY
>TRBJ2-5|TRBV7-8|14
ASSRGAGPIQETQY
>TRBJ1-1|TRBV30|13
AWSAFTGGGSEAF
>TRBJ2-5|TRBV5-5|13
ASSLGGGKAETQY
>TRBJ1-2|TRBV5-4|11
ASSLGREAGYT
>TRBJ2-7|TRBV4-1|13
ASSQDPGRAYEQY